This TCR beta chain comes out of a study of OX40 agonist ivuxolimab in advanced cancers. Study findings and constraints: Dose levels from 0.1 to 3.0 mg/kg saw CD4+ and CD8+ blood T cells expand clonally by week 6.

Assay: immunoSEQ multiplex PCR; the TCRdb copy retains only in-frame clones and omits some. The sample holds about 71,000 clones, 90% to 95% seen once. Trimming stripped 2 bases from V and 5 bases from J, with 12 bases between. The CDR3 has 14 residues. Germline assignment: CDR1 SGHDT and CDR2 YYEEEE. Regarding this clone: Its antigen remains unidentified.

The sample was CD4+ or CD8+ T cells sorted from blood, taken in a trial of the OX40 agonist ivuxolimab. The J gene is TRBJ2-3, the V gene TRBV5-6, with D tentatively TRBD2 (5 bases). The sequence was collected from an adult with an advanced solid tumor such as melanoma, head and neck, liver or kidney cancer. The CDR3 DNA follows: TGTGCCAGCAGCTTAGAGGCCCGGGGAGATACGCAGTATTTT. It codes for CASSLEARGDTQYF.